A single sample is the source of the 11 T cell receptor beta chains below, sequenced in a study of cytomegalovirus exposure and HLA in healthy donors (dated by TCRdb to the late 2010s). The library was produced with the immunoSEQ multiplex PCR assay. The multiplex PCR relied on a mix of 60 forward primers for TCR Vbeta segments and 13 reverse primers for TCR Jbeta segments. TCRdb carries this immuneACCESS record with in-frame sequences only. Its versions omit some clonotypes, under half of them owing to an unresolved V gene in the studies checked, with the rest unexplained. Within this sample are about 59,000 clones, with roughly 75% of them counted one time only. The ten largest clones take up 6.8% of the sample. Sequences were obtained from PBMCs. The receptor set was obtained from a man under 40 in good health and CMV-seropositive.

The chain recombines TRBV5-6 with TRBJ1-2, with 7 positions matching TRBD1. This CDR3 comprises 14 residues. Germline V gene lookup returns CDR1 SGHDT and CDR2 YYEEEE. The V segment lost 3 bases and the J segment 2 bases; nucleotides outside the gene matches: 4. The CDR3 bases are TGTGCCAGCAGCTCCGGGACAGAGAACTATGGCTACACCTTC. Translating gives CASSSGTENYGYTF.

The chain employs TRBV5-1 and TRBJ2-5, with a tentative D call TRBD2 (6 bases). The CDR3 has 15 residues. Trimming pared 2 bases from V and 5 bases from J, leaving 16 bases between. The V gene's germline CDR1 is SGHRS and CDR2 YFSETQ. The CDR3 loop is CASSLGKLGGETQYF. The DNA for the CDR3 is TGCGCCAGCAGCTTAGGGAAATTAGGAGGGGAGACCCAGTACTTC.

The chain couples TRBV6-1 to TRBJ1-2; tentative D call: TRBD1 (5 bases). Trimming left V 0 bases short and J 4 bases short, with 12 bases between. Germline V lookup: CDR1 MNHNS, CDR2 SASEGT. The CDR3 is 15 residues long. The CDR3 sequence: CASSEAFTGSYGYTF. DNA of the CDR3: TGTGCCAGCAGTGAAGCCTTTACAGGCTCCTATGGCTACACCTTC.

The V call is TRBV7-6, the J call TRBJ2-5; 10 bases map to TRBD1. With V trimmed by 5 bases and J by 5 bases, 8 bases remained unmatched. The CDR3 is 15 amino acids. CDR1 and CDR2 from the germline V gene are SGHVS and FNYEAQ. CDR3 nucleotide sequence: TGTGCCAGCAGCGTCTGGGACAGGGGCCGGGAGACCCAGTACTTC. Translation gives CASSVWDRGRETQYF. Using reference TRBV7-6 and TRBJ2-5 for the parts outside the CDR3, the full variable domain is GAGVSQSPRYKVTKRGQDVALRCDPISGHVSLYWYRQALGQGPEFLTYFNYEAQQDKSGLPNDRFSAERPEGSISTLTIQRTEQRDSAMYRCASSVWDRGRETQYFGPGTRLLVL.

This sequence joins TRBV10-3 and TRBJ2-5; 8 positions agree with TRBD2. Germline V gives CDR1 ENHRY, CDR2 SYGVKD. The CDR3 is 15 residues long. The V gene end was trimmed by 6 bases and the J gene end by 2 bases; junction bases not matched to a gene: 8. The CDR3 region is CAISRLAGVQETQYF. The DNA of the CDR3 is TGTGCCATCAGCAGGCTAGCGGGCGTACAAGAGACCCAGTACTTC.

This clone appeared a few times. The chain recombines TRBV28 with TRBJ1-4, with 8 nucleotides matching TRBD1. Germline assignment: CDR1 MDHEN and CDR2 SYDVKM. CDR3 size: 16 residues. The ends lost 4 bases at V and 1 base at J; junction bases unmatched: 5. CDR3 amino acids: CASSSRGLGTNEKLFF. The CDR3 DNA reads TGTGCCAGCAGTTCCAGGGGGCTCGGAACTAATGAAAAACTGTTTTTT.

J is TRBJ2-2 and V is TRBV10-3, with no clear D. The CDR3 is 15 amino acids. With 2 bases removed from V and 1 base from J, the gap between germline ends came to 8 bases. Germline V lookup: CDR1 ENHRY, CDR2 SYGVKD. The CDR3 nucleotides read TGTGCCATCAGTGAGGTTGGCAGGAACACCGGGGAGCTGTTTTTT. Translating it yields CAISEVGRNTGELFF.

This chain links TRBV11-2 with TRBJ1-2; TRBD1 agrees at 8 bases. Germline lookup yields CDR1 SGHAT and CDR2 FQNNGV. This CDR3 comprises 15 residues. V lost 5 bases and J lost 7; bases outside the gene matches: 12. The CDR3 reads CASSRLDRESFGYTF. The DNA of the CDR3 is TGTGCCAGCAGCCGCCTGGACAGGGAATCTTTTGGCTACACCTTC.

This clone showed up just a few times. This rearrangement joins TRBV6-4 to TRBJ2-6; no reliable D call. Germline-derived CDR1 and CDR2 are MRHNA and SNTAGT. The V end was cut by 7 bases, the J end by 1 base, with 8 bases between. The CDR3 is made up of 14 amino acids. The CDR3 protein is CASTQESGANVLTF. DNA of the CDR3: TGTGCCAGCACTCAGGAATCTGGGGCCAACGTCCTGACTTTC.

V is TRBV5-5 and J is TRBJ1-1; 7 bases match TRBD1. V lost 4 bases, J lost 5 bases, and 8 bases stayed unmatched. The CDR3 is 14 amino acids. Germline CDR1 reads SGHKS; CDR2 reads YYEKEE (reference sequence). CDR3 amino acids: CASSRQDRLTEAFF. As DNA, the CDR3 is TGTGCCAGCAGCCGACAGGACAGGTTAACTGAAGCTTTCTTT.

V is TRBV28 and J is TRBJ1-3; a possible D gene is TRBD1 (6 bases). Trimming took off 5 bases at V and 5 bases at J, with 16 bases between the two ends. The germline V gene encodes CDR1 MDHEN and CDR2 SYDVKM. The CDR3 sequence is 15 residues long. The CDR3 protein is CASSEGHPGRNTIYF. CDR3 DNA sequence: TGTGCCAGCAGTGAGGGACATCCCGGGAGAAACACCATATATTTT.